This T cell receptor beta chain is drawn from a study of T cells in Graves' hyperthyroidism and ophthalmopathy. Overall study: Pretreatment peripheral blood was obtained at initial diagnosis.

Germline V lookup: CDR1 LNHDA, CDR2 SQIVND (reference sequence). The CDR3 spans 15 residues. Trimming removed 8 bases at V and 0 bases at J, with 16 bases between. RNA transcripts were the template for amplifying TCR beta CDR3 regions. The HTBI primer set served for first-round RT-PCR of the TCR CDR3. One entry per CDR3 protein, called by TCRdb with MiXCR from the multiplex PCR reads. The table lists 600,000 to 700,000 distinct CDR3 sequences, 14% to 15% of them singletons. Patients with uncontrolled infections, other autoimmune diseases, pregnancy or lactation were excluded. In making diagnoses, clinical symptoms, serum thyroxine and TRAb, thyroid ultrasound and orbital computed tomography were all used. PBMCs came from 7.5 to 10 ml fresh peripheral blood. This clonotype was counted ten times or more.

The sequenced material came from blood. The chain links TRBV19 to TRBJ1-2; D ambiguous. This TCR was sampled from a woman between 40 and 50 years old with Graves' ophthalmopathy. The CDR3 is CASGRYGSANYGYTF. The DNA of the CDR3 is TGTGCCAGTGGTAGGTACGGATCAGCTAACTATGGCTACACCTTC.